A few counts support the clone carrying this TCR beta chain. Its specificity is unknown. The CDR3 extends over 14 amino acids. The V end lost 2 bases, the J end lost 1 base, and 8 bases lay between the germline ends. These data are taken from a study of T cell repertoires in cytomegalovirus infection. Study details: Public TCR beta signatures were indicative of both CMV infection and a matching HLA type.

MiXCR, applied by TCRdb to the reads, yields one record per CDR3 protein. The sample lists about 400,000 distinct CDR3 sequences, about a sixth occurring once. Study-level results: There were HLA-C-restricted CMV-specific TCR beta clonotypes dominating the ex vivo response.

Sequenced sample: PBMCs. The genes are TRBV12-3 or TRBV12-4 and TRBJ2-5; D may be TRBD1 (6 bases). The clonotype was recovered from a human donor in good health (CMV status not recorded). Some clones in this sample may be carry-over from other donors' samples. CDR3 loop: CASSLLTGQETQYF. The CDR3 DNA follows: TGTGCCAGCAGTTTACTGACAGGCCAAGAGACCCAGTACTTC.